The T cell receptor beta chain described here comes from a study of tumor-infiltrating lymphocytes in primary liver carcinoma (dated 2017 in TCRdb). About the investigation overall: Of the five patients, three men and two women aged 30 to 69 years, four had hepatocellular carcinoma and one had combined HCC and intrahepatic cholangiocarcinoma. The tumors of the five patients were staged as T1-T3 N0M0, with maximum diameters ranging from 4.2 to 10 cm. Each sample produced about 3.5 to 8 million productive TCRbeta reads, and read depth showed no significant difference between tissue types. TCRbeta repertoire sequencing, expression microarrays and whole-exome sequencing were combined in the study across five regions of each liver tumor, with adjacent normal tissue and blood also included. A total of some 35 specimens from 5 patients underwent TCRbeta repertoire sequencing, comprising about 25 tumor regions, 5 adjacent noncancerous liver tissues and 5 peripheral blood samples. Agilent mRNA microarray profiling was performed on the approximately 26 tumor region samples to relate TCRbeta repertoire diversity to the local molecular phenotype. Technical replicate repertoires showed high reproducibility, with mean shared-clone rates about 0.92 and correlation coefficients above 0.95.

Points the paper makes about the study in general: With just five or six patients in the study, the authors point out that the findings should be validated in a larger study. A significantly larger repertoire fraction was made up by the top 250 clones in tumors than in blood (p = 0.039). Because only the TCR beta chain was sequenced and unpaired alpha chains were not captured, true repertoire diversity is likely underestimated. Repertoire overlap was higher between tumor regions (mean roughly 35%) than tumor-adjacent (roughly 17%) or tumor-blood (about 14%) pairs, consistent with antigen-driven expansion. Only about 7-24% of top clones were present in all five regions of a tumor, suggesting spatial heterogeneity of tumor-infiltrating T cells. Comparison of CD4+ and CD8+ T cell repertoires was precluded by the use of bulk unsorted samples.

A word on this clonotype: No cognate antigen has been identified for it. The conserved final phenylalanine or tryptophan is absent from the CDR3, which likely points to a read error. It is unclear where the CDR3 begins or ends on the DNA, so no DNA is shown, and the CDR3 is as TCRdb lists it.

Starting from around 520 ng total RNA, TCRbeta-specific cDNA was produced by reverse transcription with a constant-region primer and ProtoScript II reverse transcriptase. Three nested multiplex PCR rounds, following a slightly modified ARM-PCR procedure, were used to build the TCRbeta libraries. Each of the first two PCR rounds ran for approximately 10 cycles using multiplex TRBV1-TRBV30 forward primers together with a Cbeta reverse primer. Sample barcodes and Illumina adapters were added in a final 25-cycle PCR using Deep VentR polymerase. Before sequencing, amplicons of 200-500 bp were purified from gel using a QIAquick gel extraction kit. An Illumina HiSeq 2500 was used to sequence the TCRbeta amplicons with 250-bp paired-end reads. The original pipeline was this. Reads were quality-trimmed with Trimmomatic v0.33, and paired reads were merged with FLASH v1.2.11 to recover full CDR3 sequences. V, D and J germline segments were assigned to the rearranged TCRbeta sequences by MiGEC v1.2.1b. Clonotype statistics and Shannon-Wiener diversity indices were computed with VDJtools v1.0.0. To reduce sampling bias, subsequent analyses other than the diversity analysis used only the 250 most abundant clonotypes in each sample. TCRdb's own reprocessing of the public reads used fastp at Q25 and MiXCR and kept productive beta chains. A single entry per CDR3 protein holds the most common genes and DNA from its merged rows. The V and J calls come from TCRdb's annotation, not from the publication. The sample table contains approximately 190,000 distinct CDR3 sequences; only one count was recorded for around 85% of them. In total, the top ten clones hold about a sixth of the sample.

From its first to its last residue, the CDR3 has 13 amino acids. CDR1 and CDR2, per the germline V gene, are SGHAT and FQNNGV. Without any cell sorting, total RNA and DNA were extracted together from around 20-30 mg of bulk tissue using the AllPrep DNA/RNA mini kit. Between late 2015 and early 2016, about five patients in China with histopathologically diagnosed primary liver carcinoma had surgical resection. At the time of sampling, the patients were treatment-naive and had chronic HBV infection. Each tumor was sampled at five spatially separated regions: the superior, inferior, left-lateral and right-lateral poles and the tumor centre. According to histology, viable tumor cells made up more than 75% of every tumor sample. Each fresh piece of tumor and adjacent tissue was cut in two, with one half stored in RNAlater at -80 degrees C and the other half sent for histology.

This clonotype was obtained from a man aged 35-49 years with primary liver carcinoma and hepatitis B virus infection. The V and J segments used are TRBV11-2 and TRBJ1-2; the D segment call TRBD1 is taken from the table without a DNA check. Sequenced input: tumor tissue from primary liver carcinoma. The CDR3 region: CASSSAGGSGYII.